This TCR beta chain was obtained from a study of identifying expanded T cells in peripheral blood. The CDR3 totals 14 residues. CDR1 is MNHEY, CDR2 SVGAGI, per germline. V lost 8 bases and J lost 2, with 15 bases in between. Only in-frame clones appear in the TCRdb table, and some are missing; sequencing was by immunoSEQ multiplex PCR. The sample includes more than 50,000 clones, around 86% of them seen just once. The sequencing sample was made of blood. The clonotype originates from a person between 18 and 69 years old in good health. The V call is TRBV6-5, the J call TRBJ1-1; D is perhaps TRBD1 (5 bases). The CDR3 region has the DNA TGTGCCAGCGGATCCGGGACTTTTAACACTGAAGCTTTCTTT. Its translation is CASGSGTFNTEAFF.